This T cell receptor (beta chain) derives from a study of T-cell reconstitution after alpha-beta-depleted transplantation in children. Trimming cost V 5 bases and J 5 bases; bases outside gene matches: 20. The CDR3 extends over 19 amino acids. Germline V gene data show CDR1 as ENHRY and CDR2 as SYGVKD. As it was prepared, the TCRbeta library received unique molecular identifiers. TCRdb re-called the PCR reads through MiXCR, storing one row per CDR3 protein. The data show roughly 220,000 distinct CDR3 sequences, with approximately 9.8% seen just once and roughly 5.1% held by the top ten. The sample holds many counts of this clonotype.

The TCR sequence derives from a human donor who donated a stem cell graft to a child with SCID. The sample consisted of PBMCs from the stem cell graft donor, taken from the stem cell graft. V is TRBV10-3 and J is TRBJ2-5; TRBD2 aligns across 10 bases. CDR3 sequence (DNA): TGTGCCATCAGTCAAAGCGGGTTAGCGGGGGGCTCGGCGGATGAGACCCAGTACTTC. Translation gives CAISQSGLAGGSADETQYF.